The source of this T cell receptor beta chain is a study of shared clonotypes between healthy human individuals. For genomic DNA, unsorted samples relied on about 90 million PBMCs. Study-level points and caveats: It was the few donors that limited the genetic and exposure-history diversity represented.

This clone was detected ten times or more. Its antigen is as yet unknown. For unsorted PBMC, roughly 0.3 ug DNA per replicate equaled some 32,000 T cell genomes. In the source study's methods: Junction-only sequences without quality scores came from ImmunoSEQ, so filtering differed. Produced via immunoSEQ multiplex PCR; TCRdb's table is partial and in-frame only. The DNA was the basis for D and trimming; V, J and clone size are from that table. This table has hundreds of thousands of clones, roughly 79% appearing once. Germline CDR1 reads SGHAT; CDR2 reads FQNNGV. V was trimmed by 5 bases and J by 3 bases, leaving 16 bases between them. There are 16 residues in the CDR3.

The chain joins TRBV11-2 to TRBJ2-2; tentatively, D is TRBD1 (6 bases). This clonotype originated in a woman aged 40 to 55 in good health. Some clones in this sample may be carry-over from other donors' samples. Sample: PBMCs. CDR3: CASSLLGAGDTGELFF. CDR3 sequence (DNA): TGTGCCAGCAGCCTATTGGGGGCAGGGGACACCGGGGAGCTGTTTTTT.